These T cell receptor beta chains were read from a single sample in a study of T cells and Merkel cell carcinoma outcomes. The protocol was immunoSEQ multiplex PCR, while the TCRdb copy is restricted to in-frame clones and leaves out a portion. The sample lists some 15,000 clones; around 87% were seen once. Sequencing input: tumor tissue from Merkel cell carcinoma. The receptors come from a human donor with Merkel cell carcinoma. Each CDR3 is given without its conserved first and last residue. The order of the fields is V gene, J gene, clone size, CDR3 protein. Clone size is stated in some rows and not others, as once, few, many or a class when expanded.

>TRBV4-1|TRBJ1-2|.
ASSQLGQGYGYT
>TRBV27|TRBJ2-6|.
ASSPPGQGLAGANVLT
>TRBV11-3|TRBJ2-1|.
ASSPTGNLGSSSYNEQF
>TRBV7-9|TRBJ2-7|.
ASSELRDPHEQY
>TRBV4-1|TRBJ1-5|.
ASSLGTGMQPQH
>TRBV7-3|TRBJ2-5|.
ASSLGGLETQY
>TRBV20-1|TRBJ2-7|.
SAATHEQY
>TRBV11-2|TRBJ1-2|.
ASSTEGDGYT
>TRBV6-1|TRBJ2-5|.
ASSEAPWGYQETQY
>TRBV2|TRBJ2-1|.
ASRQGASNEQF
>TRBV2|TRBJ1-2|.
ASSLGGIDYGYT
>TRBV29-1|TRBJ1-2|.
SVEEVARGNGYT
>TRBV6-6|TRBJ2-7|.
ASSYSGQGDGEQY
>TRBV27|TRBJ2-2|.
ASRPGGTGELF
>TRBV19|TRBJ1-1|.
ASSIDWTGGDGAF
>TRBV18|TRBJ1-2|.
ASSPGGEAYGYT
>TRBV18|TRBJ2-7|.
ASSRGIADYEQY
>TRBV4-2|TRBJ1-5|.
ASSQGLRPNQPQH
>TRBV6-6|TRBJ1-2|.
ASSDTQGSNYGYT
>TRBV29-1|TRBJ1-3|.
SVGGGRGGNTIY
>TRBV28|TRBJ1-2|.
ASRPLMGQNYGYT
>TRBV14|TRBJ1-1|.
ASSHPKYGGTEAF
>TRBV18|TRBJ1-5|.
ASSPRQISNQPQH
>TRBV18|TRBJ1-5|few
ASSPTRSVSNQPQH
>TRBV28|TRBJ2-4|.
ASPLKADRHLAKNIQY
>TRBV5-1|TRBJ2-6|.
ASSLDGSGANVLT
>TRBV7-9|TRBJ1-1|.
ASGQPMNTEAF
>TRBV29-1|TRBJ1-5|.
SVASGPDNQPQH
>TRBV5-1|TRBJ1-1|.
ASSLGEGLNTEAF
>TRBV7-9|TRBJ1-1|.
ASSLQYTEAF
>TRBV7-9|TRBJ2-1|.
ASSLTGQGVSNEQF
>TRBV5-1|TRBJ1-2|.
ARPEQESYGYT
>TRBV4-2|TRBJ1-2|.
ASSQDKGLGGYT
>TRBV5-5|TRBJ2-7|.
ASSVRQGYEQY
>TRBV7-9|TRBJ2-1|.
ASSLWADSSYNEQF
>TRBV5-4|TRBJ2-7|once
ASSLGDRISSYEQY
>TRBV18|TRBJ2-1|.
ASSPPGLAVEQF
>TRBV27|TRBJ1-5|.
ASSLGSFRGGQPQH
>TRBV19|TRBJ1-1|medium-sized
ASSPLGTEAF
>TRBV5-3|TRBJ1-5|.
ARSLEYRGYSRGQPQH